This T cell receptor beta chain was retrieved from a study of blood T cell repertoires in COVID-19. The protocol was immunoSEQ multiplex PCR, while the TCRdb copy is restricted to in-frame clones and leaves out a portion. The data show approximately 270,000 clones, 80% to 90% seen once. Trimming removed 0 bases from V and 2 bases from J, with 12 bases in between. Per the germline V gene, CDR1 is SGHRS and CDR2 is YFSETQ. This CDR3 has 15 amino acids. The sequence derives from a woman aged 45-59 years who had recovered from COVID-19. The sample taken for sequencing was PBMCs or T cells enriched from blood (not recorded which). The genes are TRBV5-1 and TRBJ2-7; D perhaps matches TRBD2 (5 bases). CDR3 nucleotides: TGCGCCAGCAGCTTGGGCGGTAGCGACGCCTACGAGCAGTACTTC. This translates into CASSLGGSDAYEQYF.